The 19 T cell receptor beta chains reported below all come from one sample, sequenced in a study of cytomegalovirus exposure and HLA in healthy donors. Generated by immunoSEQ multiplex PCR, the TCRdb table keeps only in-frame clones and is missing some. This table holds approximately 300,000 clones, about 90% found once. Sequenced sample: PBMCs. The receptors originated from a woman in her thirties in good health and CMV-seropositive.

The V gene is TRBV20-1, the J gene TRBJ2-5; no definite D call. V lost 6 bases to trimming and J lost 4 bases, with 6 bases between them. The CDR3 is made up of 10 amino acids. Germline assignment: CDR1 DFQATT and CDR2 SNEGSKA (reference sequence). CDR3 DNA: TGCAGTGCGCCCGGAGAGACCCAGTACTTC. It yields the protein CSAPGETQYF.

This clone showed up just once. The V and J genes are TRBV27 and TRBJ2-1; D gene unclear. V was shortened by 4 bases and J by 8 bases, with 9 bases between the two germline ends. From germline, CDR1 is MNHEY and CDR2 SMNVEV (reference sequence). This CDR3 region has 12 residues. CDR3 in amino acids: CASSSTWDEQFF. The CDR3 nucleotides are TGTGCCAGCAGTTCGACCTGGGATGAGCAGTTCTTC.

CDR3 region: CASSHGQGMIGYTF. For the CDR3, the DNA is TGTGCCAGCAGCCACGGACAGGGAATGATCGGCTACACCTTC. The chain recombines TRBV9 with TRBJ1-2, with 8 positions matching TRBD1. Per the germline V gene, CDR1 is SGDLS and CDR2 is YYNGEE. The CDR3 totals 14 residues. Trimming removed 4 bases from V and 8 bases from J; junction bases left unmatched: 10.

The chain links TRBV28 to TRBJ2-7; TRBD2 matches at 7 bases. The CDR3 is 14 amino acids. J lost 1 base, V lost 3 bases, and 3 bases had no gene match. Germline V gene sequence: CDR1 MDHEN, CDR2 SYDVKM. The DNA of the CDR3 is TGTGCCAGCAGTTTGGGGGGGAAATCCTACGAGCAGTACTTC. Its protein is CASSLGGKSYEQYF.

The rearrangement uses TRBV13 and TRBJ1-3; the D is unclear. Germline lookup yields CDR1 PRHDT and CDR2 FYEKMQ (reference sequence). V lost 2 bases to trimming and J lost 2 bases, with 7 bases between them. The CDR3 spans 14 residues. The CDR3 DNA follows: TGTGCCAGCAGCTTATTGTCTCCTGGAAACACCATATATTTT. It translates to CASSLLSPGNTIYF.

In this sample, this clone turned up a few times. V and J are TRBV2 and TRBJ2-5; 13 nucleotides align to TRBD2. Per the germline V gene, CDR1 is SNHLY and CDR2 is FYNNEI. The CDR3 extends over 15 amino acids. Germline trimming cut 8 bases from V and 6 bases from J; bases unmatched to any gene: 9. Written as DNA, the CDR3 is TGTGCCAGCTCTAGGACTAGCGGGGGCCAGAAGACCCAGTACTTC. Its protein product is CASSRTSGGQKTQYF.

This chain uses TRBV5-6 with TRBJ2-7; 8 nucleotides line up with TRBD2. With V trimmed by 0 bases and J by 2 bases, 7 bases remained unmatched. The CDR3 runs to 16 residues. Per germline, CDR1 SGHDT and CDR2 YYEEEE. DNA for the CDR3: TGTGCCAGCAGCTTGGGTCCGAGCGGGAGTACCTACGAGCAGTACTTC. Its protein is CASSLGPSGSTYEQYF.

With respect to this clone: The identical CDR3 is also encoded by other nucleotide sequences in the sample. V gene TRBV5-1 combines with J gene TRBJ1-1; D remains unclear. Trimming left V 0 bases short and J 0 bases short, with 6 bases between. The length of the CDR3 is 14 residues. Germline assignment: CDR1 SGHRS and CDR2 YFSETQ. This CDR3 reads CASSLAQMNTEAFF. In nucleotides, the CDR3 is TGCGCCAGCAGCTTGGCCCAGATGAACACTGAAGCTTTCTTT.

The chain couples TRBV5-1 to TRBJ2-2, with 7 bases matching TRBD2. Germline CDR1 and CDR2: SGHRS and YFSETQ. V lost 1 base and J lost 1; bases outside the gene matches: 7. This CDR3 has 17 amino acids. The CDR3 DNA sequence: TGCGCCAGCAGCTTGTTTGGGGAGGGGAGGAACACCGGGGAGCTGTTTTTT. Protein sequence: CASSLFGEGRNTGELFF. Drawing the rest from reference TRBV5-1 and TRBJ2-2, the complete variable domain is KAGVTQTPRYLIKTRGQQVTLSCSPISGHRSVSWYQQTPGQGLQFLFEYFSETQRNKGNFPGRFSGRQFSNSRSEMNVSTLELGDSALYLCASSLFGEGRNTGELFFGEGSRLTVL.

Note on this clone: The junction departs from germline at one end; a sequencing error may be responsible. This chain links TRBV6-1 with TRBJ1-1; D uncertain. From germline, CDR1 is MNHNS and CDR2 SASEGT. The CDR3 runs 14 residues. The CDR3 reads CASSPPTVKTEAFF. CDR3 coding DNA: TGTGCCAGCAGTCCCCCGACCGTGAAGACTGAAGCTTTCTTT.

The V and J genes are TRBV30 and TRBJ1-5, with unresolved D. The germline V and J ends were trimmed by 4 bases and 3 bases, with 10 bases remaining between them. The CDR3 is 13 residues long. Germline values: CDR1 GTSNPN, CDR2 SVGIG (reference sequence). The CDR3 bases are TGTGCCTGGAATCGGGATGTCAATCAGCCCCAGCATTTT. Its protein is CAWNRDVNQPQHF.

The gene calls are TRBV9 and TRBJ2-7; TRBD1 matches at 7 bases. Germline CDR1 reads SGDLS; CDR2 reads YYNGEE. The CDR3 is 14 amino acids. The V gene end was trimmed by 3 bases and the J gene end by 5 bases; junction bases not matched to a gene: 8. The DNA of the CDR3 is TGTGCCAGCAGCGCAGGGGACAGCCCCCACGAGCAGTACTTC. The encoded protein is CASSAGDSPHEQYF.

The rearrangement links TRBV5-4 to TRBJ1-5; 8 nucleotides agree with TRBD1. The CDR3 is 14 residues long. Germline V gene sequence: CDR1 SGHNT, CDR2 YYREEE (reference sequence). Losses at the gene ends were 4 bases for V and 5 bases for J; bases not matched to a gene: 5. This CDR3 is CASSRQGKDQPQHF. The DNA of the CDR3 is TGTGCCAGCAGCAGACAGGGGAAAGATCAGCCCCAGCATTTT.

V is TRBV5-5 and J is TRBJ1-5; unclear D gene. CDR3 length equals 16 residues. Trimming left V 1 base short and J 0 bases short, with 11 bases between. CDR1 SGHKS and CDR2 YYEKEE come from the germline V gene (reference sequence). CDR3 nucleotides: TGTGCCAGCAGCTTGAGTGGTGGGTATAGCAATCAGCCCCAGCATTTT. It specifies CASSLSGGYSNQPQHF.

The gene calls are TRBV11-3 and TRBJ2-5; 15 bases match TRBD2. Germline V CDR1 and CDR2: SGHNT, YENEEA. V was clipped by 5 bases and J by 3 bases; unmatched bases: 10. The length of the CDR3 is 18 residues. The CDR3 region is CASSAWPGTSGGKETQYF. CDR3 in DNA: TGTGCCAGCAGCGCATGGCCCGGGACTAGCGGGGGGAAAGAGACCCAGTACTTC.

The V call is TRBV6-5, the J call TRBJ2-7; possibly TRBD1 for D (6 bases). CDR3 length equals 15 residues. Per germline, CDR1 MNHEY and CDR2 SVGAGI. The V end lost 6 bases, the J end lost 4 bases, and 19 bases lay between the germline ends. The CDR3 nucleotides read TGTGCCAGCAGACTTTCTGGCAGGGGATTTTACGAGCAGTACTTC. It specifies CASRLSGRGFYEQYF.

Written as DNA, the CDR3 is TGTGCCAGCAGCTTGGCCGCCGGGACAGGCATGAACACTGAAGCTTTCTTT. Residues: CASSLAAGTGMNTEAFF. The V gene is TRBV5-8, the J gene TRBJ1-1; TRBD1 agrees at 8 bases. From germline, CDR1 is SGHTS and CDR2 YDEGEE. Trimming removed 0 bases from V and 0 bases from J; junction bases left unmatched: 7. CDR3 length: 17 residues.

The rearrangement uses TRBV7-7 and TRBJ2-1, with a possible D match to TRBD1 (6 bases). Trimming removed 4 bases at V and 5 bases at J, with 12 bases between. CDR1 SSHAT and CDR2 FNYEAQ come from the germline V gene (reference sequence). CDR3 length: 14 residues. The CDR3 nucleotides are TGTGCCAGCAGCTCTTTCGGGACAAACAATGAGCAGTTCTTC. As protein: CASSSFGTNNEQFF.

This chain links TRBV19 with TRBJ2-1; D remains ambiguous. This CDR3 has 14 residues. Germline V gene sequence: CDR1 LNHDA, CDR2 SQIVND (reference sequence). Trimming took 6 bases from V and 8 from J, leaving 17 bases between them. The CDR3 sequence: CASSEFTTAHEQFF. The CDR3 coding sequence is TGTGCCAGTAGCGAATTTACTACCGCCCATGAGCAGTTCTTC.